A single T cell receptor beta chain is shown here with its context. The antigen is unknown. This entry comes from a study of a mutant IDH1 vaccine in newly diagnosed glioma. Study-level background: Treated patients, around 60% male and about 38% female, averaged approximately 40 years of age. The timing of visit V12 was week 35, and that of visit V13 was week 47. Study-level results: Overall, approximately 93% of patients had vaccine-induced immune responses.

Time point specified: week 35, safety follow-up. Every vaccine dose comprised 300 ug of mutant IDH1 20-mer peptide plus topical imiquimod. Germline CDR1 reads SGHRS; CDR2 reads YFSETQ. The ends were cut back, 7 bases at V and 2 bases at J, with 9 bases in the middle. The CDR3 totals 13 residues. TCRdb's copy holds only in-frame clones and misses some; the assay was immunoSEQ multiplex PCR. The table has about 33,000 clones, 80% seen once. This sequence was found in a middle-aged man with glioma. Some clones in this sample may be carry-over from other donors' samples. Sequenced material: PBMCs, taken from a glioma patient whose treatment included an IDH1 peptide vaccine. The chain joins TRBV5-1 to TRBJ1-4, with D uncertain. CDR3 sequence: CASPVWTNEKLFF. CDR3 coding DNA: TGCGCCAGCCCGGTGTGGACTAATGAAAAACTGTTTTTT.